The 15 T cell receptor beta chains below come from one sample, sequenced in a study of technical replicates of blood from a handful of donors. Some clones are missing from TCRdb's copy, which holds only in-frame ones; the method was immunoSEQ multiplex PCR. This sample yields just under 45,000 clones, of which 90% to 97% are seen a single time; about 0.38% belongs to the top ten. Material for sequencing was T cells isolated from PBMCs. All receptors derive from a human donor in good health.

The chain is built from TRBV13 and TRBJ2-7; 8 positions agree with TRBD1. The CDR3 length is 14 residues. V lost 4 bases to trimming and J lost 3 bases; unmatched junction nucleotides: 5. Germline CDR1 and CDR2: PRHDT and FYEKMQ (reference sequence). This chain's CDR3 is CASSSYRGDYEQYF. CDR3 nucleotide sequence: TGTGCCAGCAGCTCGTACAGGGGGGACTACGAGCAGTACTTC.

The chain uses TRBV4-1 and TRBJ1-5, with D tentatively TRBD1 (6 bases). CDR3 length: 22 residues. Germline values: CDR1 MGHRA, CDR2 YSYEKL. Trimming shortened V by 5 bases and J by 0 bases, and 32 bases separated the two germline ends. The CDR3 DNA is TGCGCCAGCAGCTTATTCGGGCCGCGCTACAGGGAGCCCATATATAGCAATCAGCCCCAGCATTTT. Protein sequence: CASSLFGPRYREPIYSNQPQHF.

This chain joins TRBV27 and TRBJ1-4, with unresolved D. CDR1 and CDR2 (germline): MNHEY, SMNVEV (reference sequence). V was clipped by 2 bases and J by 4 bases, with 11 bases between them. The length of the CDR3 is 15 residues. CDR3 coding DNA: TGTGCCAGCAGTTTAGGAGGGCTTAGTAATGAAAAACTGTTTTTT. This codes for CASSLGGLSNEKLFF. The full variable domain, completed using reference TRBV27 and TRBJ1-4, is EAQVTQNPRYLITVTGKKLTVTCSQNMNHEYMSWYRQDPGLGLRQIYYSMNVEVTDKGDVPEGYKVSRKEKRNFPLILESPSPNQTSLYFCASSLGGLSNEKLFFGSGTQLSVL.

As DNA, the CDR3 is TGTGCTAGTGTCTCCTACTGGGGGCGGTGGGATACGCAGTATTTT. It codes for CASVSYWGRWDTQYF. The V gene is TRBV12-5, the J gene TRBJ2-3; D might be TRBD1 (6 bases). Germline values: CDR1 LGHNT, CDR2 FRNRAP. V was clipped by 7 bases and J by 6 bases, with 20 bases between them. This CDR3 region has 15 residues. Drawing the rest from reference TRBV12-5 and TRBJ2-3, the complete variable domain is DARVTQTPRHKVTEMGQEVTMRCQPILGHNTVFWYRQTMMQGLELLAYFRNRAPLDDSGMPKDRFSAEMPDATLATLKIQPSEPRDSAVYFCASVSYWGRWDTQYFGPGTRLTVL.

This chain links TRBV2 with TRBJ2-5; D gene uncertain. In germline, CDR1 is SNHLY, CDR2 FYNNEI. V lost 0 bases to trimming and J lost 5 bases, with 13 bases between them. This CDR3 is built from 15 residues. Here the CDR3 reads CASSEALDEVETQYF. The CDR3 DNA reads TGTGCCAGCAGTGAAGCGCTTGATGAGGTGGAGACCCAGTACTTC.

The chain has TRBV6-1 and TRBJ2-7; 7 bases are a match to TRBD1. The J segment lost 6 bases and the V segment lost 3 bases, leaving 8 bases of the junction unmatched. CDR1 is MNHNS and CDR2 is SASEGT in the germline V gene. The CDR3 totals 14 residues. CDR3 DNA sequence: TGTGCCAGCAGTGACCAGACAGGGTTGAGCGAGCAGTACTTC. Protein sequence: CASSDQTGLSEQYF.

V usage is TRBV27 and J usage is TRBJ2-2; 10 positions match TRBD2. The CDR3 loop spans 16 amino acids. Germline V CDR1 and CDR2: MNHEY, SMNVEV (reference sequence). Trimming cost V 7 bases and J 1 base; bases outside gene matches: 6. The CDR3 nucleotides are TGTGCCAGCACCCTAGCGGGAGTGCTGAACACCGGGGAGCTGTTTTTT. Its translation: CASTLAGVLNTGELFF.

The genes are TRBV7-9 and TRBJ2-5; no clear D. With 5 bases removed from V and 7 bases from J, the gap between germline ends came to 8 bases. Germline CDR1 SEHNR, CDR2 FQNEAQ (reference sequence). The CDR3 contains 11 residues. This CDR3 is CASSPTGTQYF. As DNA, the CDR3 is TGTGCCAGCAGCCCGACGGGGACCCAGTACTTC.

V and J are TRBV13 and TRBJ2-7; 9 bases map to TRBD2. This CDR3 comprises 13 residues. Germline V CDR1 and CDR2: PRHDT, FYEKMQ (reference sequence). Trimming at V came to 11 bases and at J to 6 bases, leaving 11 bases not matched to a gene. DNA for the CDR3: TGTGCCTCCTATCGGGCGGGAGGGCGCGAGCAGTACTTC. As protein: CASYRAGGREQYF.

The sample holds one count of this clone. The rearrangement uses TRBV4-1 and TRBJ2-1; 10 bases fit TRBD2. The CDR3 has 16 amino acids. Germline lookup yields CDR1 MGHRA and CDR2 YSYEKL. The junction had 2 bases not matched to a gene; V was cut back by 0 bases and J by 3 bases. The CDR3 nucleotides are TGCGCCAGCAGCCAAGATAGGACTAGCGGCTACAATGAGCAGTTCTTC. Translated, it gives CASSQDRTSGYNEQFF.

V and J are TRBV27 and TRBJ2-7; TRBD1 agrees at 7 bases. This CDR3 spans 12 amino acids. The V gene end was trimmed by 6 bases and the J gene end by 6 bases; junction bases not matched to a gene: 5. Per germline, CDR1 MNHEY and CDR2 SMNVEV (reference sequence). CDR3 loop: CASSRGQFEQYF. The CDR3 nucleotides are TGTGCCAGCAGCCGGGGACAGTTCGAGCAGTACTTC.

J is TRBJ1-5 and V is TRBV28; possible D gene TRBD1, 5 bases. Germline assignment: CDR1 MDHEN and CDR2 SYDVKM. V was cut by 8 bases and J by 4 bases, with 18 bases left in between. The CDR3 sequence is 15 residues long. The CDR3 loop reads CASSSTGNFNQPQHF. The CDR3 nucleotides are TGTGCCAGCTCTTCCACAGGTAACTTTAATCAGCCCCAGCATTTT.

The rearrangement links TRBV6-5 to TRBJ2-1; 13 nucleotides line up with TRBD2. The CDR3 consists of 15 residues. Unmatched junction bases numbered 7, after V lost 5 bases and J lost 9 bases. Germline CDR1 MNHEY, CDR2 SVGAGI. The CDR3 DNA reads as TGTGCCAGCAGTCCAGGACTAGCGGGAGTTGCTGAGCAGTTCTTC. This sequence encodes CASSPGLAGVAEQFF.

The genes are TRBV6-4 and TRBJ2-7; TRBD2 aligns across 10 bases. The ends lost 5 bases at V and 5 bases at J; junction bases unmatched: 6. The CDR3 totals 14 residues. The V gene's germline CDR1 is MRHNA and CDR2 SNTAGT. In nucleotides, the CDR3 is TGTGCCAGCAGTCAAGCGGGAGGGTCCCACGAGCAGTACTTC. Amino acids: CASSQAGGSHEQYF.

The rearrangement uses TRBV25-1 and TRBJ1-4, with 7 bases that match TRBD1. Germline CDR1 and CDR2: MGHDK and SYGVNS. The CDR3 runs 16 residues. J gave up 6 bases and V 7 bases, and 14 bases lay outside the gene matches. The CDR3 coding sequence is TGTGCCAGCACCTCGGAGGGGGCGGGGGGTTATGAAAAACTGTTTTTT. Encoded protein: CASTSEGAGGYEKLFF.